One and the same sample provided the 9 T cell receptor beta chains below, sequenced in a study of T cell repertoires in cytomegalovirus infection. Each CDR3 protein is one row after TCRdb ran MiXCR on the reads. The sample includes 560,000 or so distinct CDR3 sequences, approximately 17% seen only once; the top ten take roughly 25%. Sequenced input: CD8+ T cells from PBMCs. The receptor set was obtained from a human donor in good health (CMV status not recorded). Some clones in this sample may be carry-over from other donors' samples.

This clonotype has only a few counts. This chain joins TRBV10-2 and TRBJ2-7, with D tentatively TRBD1 or TRBD2 (5 bases each). This CDR3 contains 14 residues. Looked up from germline, CDR1 is WSHSY and CDR2 is SAAADI. V was clipped by 4 bases and J by 5 bases, with 15 bases between them. The CDR3: CASSGEGTQDEQYF. CDR3 nucleotide sequence: TGCGCCAGCAGTGGCGAAGGGACCCAGGACGAGCAGTACTTC.

This clonotype appeared many times. The V call is TRBV6-2 or TRBV6-3, the J call TRBJ2-2; weak D call: TRBD2 (6 bases). V lost 5 bases and J 4 bases, leaving 14 bases between the germline ends. The CDR3 extends over 15 amino acids. CDR1 is MNHEY, CDR2 SVGEGT, per germline. DNA for the CDR3: TGTGCCAGCAGTCCGGGACTGCAACCCACCGGGGAGCTGTTTTTT. Amino acid sequence: CASSPGLQPTGELFF.

On this clonotype itself: Without the conserved terminal phenylalanine or tryptophan, this CDR3 likely stems from a read error. Because the CDR3's place on the DNA is in doubt, the DNA is left out and the CDR3 is given as listed by TCRdb. The J gene is TRBJ2-1, the V gene TRBV10-1; TRBD1, the table's D call, was not compared with the DNA. The germline CDR1 and CDR2 sequences are WNHNN and SYGVQD (reference sequence). The CDR3 has 15 amino acids, counting both end residues. CDR3 region: CASSENGGSYNEQLL.

The chain recombines TRBV6-4 with TRBJ1-6; weak D call: TRBD1 (6 bases). The V gene's germline CDR1 is MRHNA and CDR2 SNTAGT. The CDR3 has 15 amino acids. The germline V and J ends were trimmed by 8 bases and 8 bases, with 19 bases remaining between them. The CDR3 protein is CASGPPRGRYSPLHF. In DNA form, the CDR3 reads TGTGCCAGCGGACCCCCCCGGGGGCGATATTCACCCCTCCACTTT.

This clonotype turned up a few times. The chain uses TRBV28 and TRBJ2-5; 8 bases align to TRBD2. The length of the CDR3 is 15 residues. The V and J ends lost 7 bases and 5 bases, in that order; junction bases with no gene match: 12. Germline-derived CDR1 and CDR2 are MDHEN and SYDVKM. The CDR3 reads CASIGGLAGMETQYF. In DNA, the CDR3 is TGTGCCAGCATAGGAGGGTTAGCGGGAATGGAGACCCAGTACTTC. The full variable domain, completed using reference TRBV28 and TRBJ2-5, is DVKVTQSSRYLVKRTGEKVFLECVQDMDHENMFWYRQDPGLGLRLIYFSYDVKMKEKGDIPEGYSVSREKKERFSLILESASTNQTSMYLCASIGGLAGMETQYFGPGTRLLVL.

This clonotype came up many times. This sequence joins TRBV11-2 and TRBJ1-3, with D perhaps matching TRBD1 (6 bases). Per the germline V gene, CDR1 is SGHAT and CDR2 is FQNNGV. Trimming pared 6 bases from V and 4 bases from J, leaving 13 bases between. This CDR3 has 14 amino acids. The CDR3 here is CASSLSGVGNTIYF. DNA of the CDR3: TGTGCCAGCAGTCTATCAGGGGTCGGAAACACCATATATTTT.

To note about this clonotype: This may stem from a read error, because a much larger clone lies one nucleotide away. The chain has TRBV7-6 and TRBJ2-3, with 8 bases lining up with TRBD2. This CDR3 contains 14 residues. The germline CDR1 and CDR2 sequences are SGHVS and FNYEAQ. The CDR3 bases are TGTGCCGGCAGCCTAGCGGGTCAGGCCAGGCCGCAGTATTTT. Amino acids: CAGSLAGQARPQYF.

This clonotype was picked up many times. This sequence joins TRBV7-9 and TRBJ2-1; D may be TRBD2 (5 bases). Germline CDR1 and CDR2: SEHNR and FQNEAQ (reference sequence). The CDR3 is 13 amino acids. Trimming stripped 1 base from V and 12 bases from J, with 13 bases between. The CDR3: CASSLVPPEGQFF. In nucleotides, the CDR3 is TGTGCCAGCAGCTTAGTTCCCCCCGAGGGGCAGTTCTTC.

This clonotype was found a few times. This chain links TRBV15 with TRBJ2-7, with 13 bases matching TRBD2. The germline V gene has CDR1 LNHNV and CDR2 YYDKDF (reference sequence). J was trimmed by 5 bases and V by 5 bases; bases with no gene match: 6. This CDR3 comprises 15 residues. DNA for the CDR3: TGTGCCACCAGCGGGGGACTAGCGGGGAGGGACGAGCAGTACTTC. It codes for CATSGGLAGRDEQYF.